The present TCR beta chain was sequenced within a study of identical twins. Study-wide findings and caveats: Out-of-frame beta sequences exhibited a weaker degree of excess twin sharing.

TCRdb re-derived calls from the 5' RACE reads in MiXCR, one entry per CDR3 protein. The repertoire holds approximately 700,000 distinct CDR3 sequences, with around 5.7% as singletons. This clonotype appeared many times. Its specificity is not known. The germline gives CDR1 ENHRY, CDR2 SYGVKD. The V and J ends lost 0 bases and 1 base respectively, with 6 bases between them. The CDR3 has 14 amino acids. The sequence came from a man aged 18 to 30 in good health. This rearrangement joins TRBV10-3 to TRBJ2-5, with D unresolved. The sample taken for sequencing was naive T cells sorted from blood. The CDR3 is CAISESASQETQYF. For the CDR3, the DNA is TGTGCCATCAGTGAGTCCGCGTCCCAAGAGACCCAGTACTTC.